Included here is one T cell receptor beta chain sequence, with context. The record originates from a study of identical twins. Template switching added a universal primer binding site, and final cDNA carried unique molecular identifiers. TCRdb re-derived calls from the 5' RACE reads in MiXCR, one entry per CDR3 protein. The data contain about 730,000 distinct CDR3 sequences, around 20% of them singletons. The germline V gene encodes CDR1 SEHNR and CDR2 FQNEAQ (reference sequence). The CDR3 runs to 16 residues. Trimming shortened V by 1 base and J by 2 bases, and 13 bases separated the two germline ends. These data also formed part of another study, on T cells expressing NK-cell markers. As that report states: From sorted CD3+CD56+NKG2C+, CD3+CD56+NKG2C- and CD3+CD56-NKG2C+ T cells came the TCR beta repertoires. In several donors, dominant clonotypes made up roughly 25-60.1% of CD3+CD56-NKG2C+ cells.

The source of this sequence is a woman aged 18-35 years in good health. The V call is TRBV7-9, the J call TRBJ2-3; D is uncertain. The source material was PBMCs. The CDR3 DNA reads TGTGCCAGCAGCTTAGTCCCGCAGCGACCCACAGATACGCAGTATTTT. As protein: CASSLVPQRPTDTQYF.